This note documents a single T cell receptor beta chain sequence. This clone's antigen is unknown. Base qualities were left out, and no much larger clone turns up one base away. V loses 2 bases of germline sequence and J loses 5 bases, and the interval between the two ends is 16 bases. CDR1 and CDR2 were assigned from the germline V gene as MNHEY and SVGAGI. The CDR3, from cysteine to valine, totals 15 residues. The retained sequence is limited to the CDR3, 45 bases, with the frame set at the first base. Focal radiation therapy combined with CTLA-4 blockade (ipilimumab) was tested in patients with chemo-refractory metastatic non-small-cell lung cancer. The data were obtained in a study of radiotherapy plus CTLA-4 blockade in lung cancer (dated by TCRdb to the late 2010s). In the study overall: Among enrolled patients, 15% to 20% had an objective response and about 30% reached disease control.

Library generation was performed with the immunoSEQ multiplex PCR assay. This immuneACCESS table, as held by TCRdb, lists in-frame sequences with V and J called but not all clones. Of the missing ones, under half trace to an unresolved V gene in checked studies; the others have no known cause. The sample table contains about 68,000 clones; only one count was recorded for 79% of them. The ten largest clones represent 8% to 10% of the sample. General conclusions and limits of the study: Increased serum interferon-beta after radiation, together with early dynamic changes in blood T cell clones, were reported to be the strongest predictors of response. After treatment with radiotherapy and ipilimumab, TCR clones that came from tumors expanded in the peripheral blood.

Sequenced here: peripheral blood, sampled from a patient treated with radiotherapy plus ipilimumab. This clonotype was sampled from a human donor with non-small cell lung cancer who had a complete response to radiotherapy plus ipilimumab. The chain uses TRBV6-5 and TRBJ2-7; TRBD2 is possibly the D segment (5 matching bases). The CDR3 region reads CASSYGLAWPHEQYV. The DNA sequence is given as TGTGCCAGCAGTTACGGGCTAGCATGGCCCCACGAGCAGTACGTC.